Below are 14 T cell receptor beta chains sequenced from a single sample in a study of regulatory T cells in long-lasting Graves disease. HTBI primers from iRepertoire and Arm-PCR of CDR3 regions yielded the TCR beta libraries. TCRdb recomputed calls from the multiplex PCR reads with MiXCR, one row per CDR3 protein. The repertoire holds about 430,000 distinct CDR3 sequences, roughly 15% seen once, with approximately 7.8% in the top ten. Time point defined: newly diagnosed GD, antithyroid drugs for less than 3 months. From RNA extracted from PBMCs, the TCR library was made. This same sample was also part of a study on T cells in Graves' hyperthyroidism and ophthalmopathy.

Sequencing used peripheral blood mononuclear cells (PBMCs), obtained at new diagnosis, from a patient treated with antithyroid drugs. Source of these receptors: a woman aged 40 to 55 with Graves disease.

Ten or more counts support this clonotype. The rearrangement links TRBV19 to TRBJ2-6; 9 nucleotides agree with TRBD1. This CDR3 has 17 residues. In germline, CDR1 is LNHDA, CDR2 SQIVND (reference sequence). V lost 7 bases, J lost 0 bases, and 7 bases stayed unmatched. The CDR3 region is CASTLDRGVSGANVLTF. In DNA form, the CDR3 reads TGTGCCAGTACCTTAGACAGGGGGGTCTCTGGGGCCAACGTCCTGACTTTC.

This clonotype was seen at least ten times. This chain connects TRBV27 to TRBJ2-1; D may match TRBD1 or TRBD2 (5 bases each). This CDR3 comprises 13 residues. Per the germline V gene, CDR1 is MNHEY and CDR2 is SMNVEV (reference sequence). The V and J ends lost 2 bases and 8 bases respectively, with 10 bases between them. The CDR3 sequence: CASSLEGRDEQFF. The CDR3, as DNA: TGTGCCAGCAGTTTAGAGGGCAGGGATGAGCAGTTCTTC.

There are many counts of this clonotype. The V and J genes are TRBV28 and TRBJ2-1; 10 positions agree with TRBD2. Trimming removed 7 bases from V and 3 bases from J; junction bases left unmatched: 6. Per the germline V gene, CDR1 is MDHEN and CDR2 is SYDVKM. This CDR3 region has 15 residues. CDR3 protein: CASTVAGGGYNEQFF. The CDR3 DNA reads TGTGCCAGCACAGTAGCGGGAGGTGGCTACAATGAGCAGTTCTTC. The full variable domain, in which reference TRBV28 and TRBJ2-1 provide the parts outside the CDR3, is DVKVTQSSRYLVKRTGEKVFLECVQDMDHENMFWYRQDPGLGLRLIYFSYDVKMKEKGDIPEGYSVSREKKERFSLILESASTNQTSMYLCASTVAGGGYNEQFFGPGTRLTVL.

This clonotype was observed a few times. J is TRBJ2-7 and V is TRBV18, with 10 nucleotides matching TRBD1. The CDR3 length is 16 residues. The germline gives CDR1 KGHSH, CDR2 LQKENI. With V trimmed by 4 bases and J by 0 bases, 6 bases remained unmatched. This chain's CDR3 is CASSLDRGLSSYEQYF. CDR3 DNA: TGTGCCAGCTCACTAGACAGGGGGCTAAGCTCCTACGAGCAGTACTTC.

V and J are TRBV11-2 and TRBJ1-1, with a tentative D call TRBD1 (6 bases). Trimming removed 5 bases from V and 1 base from J, with 14 bases in between. Germline CDR1 and CDR2: SGHAT and FQNNGV. The CDR3 totals 15 residues. DNA of the CDR3: TGTGCCAGCAGCCCACTTACGGGACAGAACACTGAAGCTTTCTTT. Translation: CASSPLTGQNTEAFF.

The J gene is TRBJ2-6, the V gene TRBV10-2; 7 bases map to TRBD2. The CDR3 totals 15 residues. J gave up 1 base and V 7 bases, and 4 bases lay outside the gene matches. Looked up from germline, CDR1 is WSHSY and CDR2 is SAAADI. The CDR3 DNA is TGCGCCAGCACCCCGGGGGGATCTGGGGCCAACGTCCTGACTTTC. Amino acid sequence: CASTPGGSGANVLTF.

This clonotype showed up just a few times. The rearrangement uses TRBV27 and TRBJ2-2; a possible D gene is TRBD2 (5 bases). The CDR3 is 15 amino acids. Germline V gene lookup returns CDR1 MNHEY and CDR2 SMNVEV (reference sequence). The ends were cut back, 7 bases at V and 1 base at J, with 13 bases in the middle. CDR3 in DNA: TGTGCCAGCAAAAGACTAACCGAGAACACCGGGGAGCTGTTTTTT. This codes for CASKRLTENTGELFF.

This clonotype was observed many times. This sequence joins TRBV5-1 and TRBJ1-1; D remains ambiguous. Per germline, CDR1 SGHRS and CDR2 YFSETQ. This CDR3 comprises 17 residues. Trimming took off 4 bases at V and 5 bases at J, with 24 bases between the two ends. CDR3 coding DNA: TGCGCCAGCAGCCCTCGTTTGGAGGGATCGAGTAGTACTGAAGCTTTCTTT. Protein sequence: CASSPRLEGSSSTEAFF.

This clonotype was observed a few times. The V gene is TRBV20-1, the J gene TRBJ1-1; maybe TRBD1 (5 bases). V was shortened by 4 bases and J by 3 bases, with 9 bases between the two germline ends. The CDR3 has 12 amino acids. The germline V gene has CDR1 DFQATT and CDR2 SNEGSKA (reference sequence). In DNA, the CDR3 is TGCAGTGCTACTATGGGGGACACTGAAGCTTTCTTT. Its protein is CSATMGDTEAFF.

This clonotype was seen many times. The chain combines TRBV27 with TRBJ1-2; no reliable D call. The ends were cut back, 5 bases at V and 10 bases at J, with 20 bases in the middle. The CDR3 sequence is 14 residues long. Germline CDR1 reads MNHEY; CDR2 reads SMNVEV (reference sequence). The CDR3 is CASSARPATWYYTF. DNA of the CDR3: TGTGCCAGCAGTGCACGACCGGCAACCTGGTACTACACCTTC.

In this sample, this clonotype turned up many times. The chain is built from TRBV9 and TRBJ2-1; either TRBD1 or TRBD2 may fit D (5 bases each). Trimming cost V 3 bases and J 2 bases, with 12 bases left between them. In germline, CDR1 is SGDLS, CDR2 YYNGEE. The CDR3 is 15 amino acids. The CDR3 is CASSGSGPAYNEQFF. The CDR3 DNA sequence: TGTGCCAGCAGCGGATCGGGACCTGCCTACAATGAGCAGTTCTTC.

This clonotype was picked up a small number of times. Possible read error: a much larger clone is one base away. This chain connects TRBV28 to TRBJ2-2, with TRBD1 as a possible D gene (6 bases). CDR1 and CDR2 (germline): MDHEN, SYDVKM. The CDR3 covers 14 residues. In nucleotides, the CDR3 is TGTGCCAGCAGTTGGGGACAAAACACCGGGGAGCCGTTTTTT. Protein product: CASSWGQNTGEPFF. Looking up the rest from reference TRBV28 and TRBJ2-2 gives the full variable domain: DVKVTQSSRYLVKRTGEKVFLECVQDMDHENMFWYRQDPGLGLRLIYFSYDVKMKEKGDIPEGYSVSREKKERFSLILESASTNQTSMYLCASSWGQNTGEPFFGEGSRLTVL.

Turning to this clonotype: At one end the junction does not follow the germline gene, possibly because of a read error. V and J are TRBV5-5 and TRBJ2-1; D perhaps matches TRBD2 (5 bases). Judging by the DNA end, TRBJ2-7 fits better; the J call may be wrong. The CDR3 consists of 13 residues. From germline, CDR1 is SGHKS and CDR2 YYEKEE (reference sequence). This CDR3 is CTSSLLDEGKQYF. As DNA, the CDR3 is TGTACCAGCAGCTTATTAGACGAGGGCAAGCAGTACTTC.

This clonotype was detected many times. V is TRBV2 and J is TRBJ2-5; D remains unclear. Germline CDR1 and CDR2: SNHLY and FYNNEI. V was cut by 7 bases and J by 5 bases, with 14 bases left in between. The CDR3 spans 13 residues. Written as DNA, the CDR3 is TGTGCCAGCACTACCCGTTGGGGTGAGACCCAGTACTTC. Amino acid sequence: CASTTRWGETQYF.